This TCR beta chain was observed in a study of CD8 T cells in ankylosing spondylitis. The study's findings and limits: As for the disease-linked clones, they showed a CD8+ phenotype and occurred at relatively low frequencies in peripheral blood. Both synovial fluid and blood in reactive arthritis had previously been reported to carry some motif variants.

The CDR3 is 12 residues long. Germline CDR1 is KGHSH and CDR2 is LQKENI. V lost 3 bases to trimming and J lost 11 bases, with 13 bases between them. TCRdb called the 5' RACE reads again in MiXCR, with one record for every CDR3 protein. Among tens of thousands of distinct CDR3 sequences listed, 6.2% were seen once. In regard to this clonotype: The antigen remains unidentified.

The source material was synovial fluid, either unsorted or a sorted T cell fraction (not recorded which). The J gene is TRBJ1-1, the V gene TRBV18; unclear D gene. The sequence came from a male donor with ankylosing spondylitis. The CDR3: CASSPPGVPAFF. The DNA of the CDR3 is TGTGCCAGCTCACCCCCGGGAGTCCCGGCTTTCTTT.